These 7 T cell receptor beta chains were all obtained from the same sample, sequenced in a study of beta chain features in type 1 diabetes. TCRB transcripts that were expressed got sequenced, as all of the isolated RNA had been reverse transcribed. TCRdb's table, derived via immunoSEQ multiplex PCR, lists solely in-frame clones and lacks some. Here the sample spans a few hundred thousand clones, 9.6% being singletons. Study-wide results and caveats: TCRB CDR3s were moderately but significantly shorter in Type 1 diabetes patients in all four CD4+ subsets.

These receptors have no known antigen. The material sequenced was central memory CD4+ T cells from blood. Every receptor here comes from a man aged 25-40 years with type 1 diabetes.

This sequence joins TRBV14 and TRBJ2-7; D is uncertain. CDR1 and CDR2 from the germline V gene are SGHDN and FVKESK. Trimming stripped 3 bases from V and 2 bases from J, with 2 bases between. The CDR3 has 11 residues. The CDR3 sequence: CASSHTYEQYF. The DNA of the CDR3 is TGTGCCAGCAGCCATACCTACGAGCAGTACTTC.

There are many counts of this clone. The CDR3 DNA sequence: TGTGCCAGCAGCTTCCGCCCAATAGGAAATGAGCAGTTCTTC. Translating gives CASSFRPIGNEQFF. This chain uses TRBV11-3 with TRBJ2-1; D not resolved. Germline lookup yields CDR1 SGHNT and CDR2 YENEEA. The CDR3 is 14 amino acids. V was trimmed by 3 bases and J by 7 bases, leaving 13 bases between them.

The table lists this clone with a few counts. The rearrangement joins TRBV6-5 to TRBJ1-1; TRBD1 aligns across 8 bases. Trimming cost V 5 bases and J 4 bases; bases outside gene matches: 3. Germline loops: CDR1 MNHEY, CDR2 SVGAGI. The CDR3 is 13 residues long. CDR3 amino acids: CASSQTGATEAFF. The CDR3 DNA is TGTGCCAGCAGTCAGACAGGGGCCACTGAAGCTTTCTTT.

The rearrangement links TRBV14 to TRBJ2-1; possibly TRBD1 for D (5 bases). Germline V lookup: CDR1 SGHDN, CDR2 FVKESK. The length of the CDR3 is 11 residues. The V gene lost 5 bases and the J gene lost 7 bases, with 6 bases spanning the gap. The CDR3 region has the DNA TGTGCCAGCAGCAGGGGAAATGAGCAGTTCTTC. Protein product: CASSRGNEQFF.

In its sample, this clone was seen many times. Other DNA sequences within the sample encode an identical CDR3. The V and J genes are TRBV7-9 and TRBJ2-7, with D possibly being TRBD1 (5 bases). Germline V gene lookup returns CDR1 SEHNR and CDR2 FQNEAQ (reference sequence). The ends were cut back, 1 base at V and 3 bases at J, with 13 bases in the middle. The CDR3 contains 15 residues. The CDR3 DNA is TGTGCCAGCAGCTTAGGGGGCAGCCTGGGCTACGAGCAGTACTTC. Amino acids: CASSLGGSLGYEQYF.

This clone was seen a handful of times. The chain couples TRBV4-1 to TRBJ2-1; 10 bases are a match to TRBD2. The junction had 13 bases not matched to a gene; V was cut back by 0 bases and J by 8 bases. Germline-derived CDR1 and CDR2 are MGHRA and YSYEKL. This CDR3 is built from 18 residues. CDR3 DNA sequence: TGCGCCAGCAGCCAAGATTGGGGTTCTAGCGGGAGTATTGATGAGCAGTTCTTC. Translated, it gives CASSQDWGSSGSIDEQFF.

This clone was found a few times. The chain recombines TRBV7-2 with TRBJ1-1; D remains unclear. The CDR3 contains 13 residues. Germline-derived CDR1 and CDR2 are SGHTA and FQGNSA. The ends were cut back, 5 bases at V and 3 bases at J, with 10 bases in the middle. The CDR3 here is CASSPIRDTEAFF. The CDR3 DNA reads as TGTGCCAGCAGCCCCATAAGGGACACTGAAGCTTTCTTT.